The 7 T cell receptor beta chains given below trace back to one sample, sequenced in a study of blood T cell repertoires in COVID-19 (dated by TCRdb to the early 2020s). Library method: the immunoSEQ multiplex PCR assay. As stored in TCRdb, this immuneACCESS dataset retains in-frame rearrangements with V and J assigned. A fraction of the clones does not appear; measured against another copy, unresolved V genes explain less than half of the discrepancy, and the remainder lacks a known reason. The sample table records 310,000 or so clones; 86% of these occur just once. Around 1.7% of the sample is in the top ten clones. Sequencing was carried out using peripheral blood. These receptors all come from a woman aged 45 to 65 with acute or convalescent COVID-19.

This sequence joins TRBV29-1 and TRBJ1-2; a weak D match, TRBD1 (6 bases). From germline, CDR1 is SQVTM and CDR2 ANQGSEA. This CDR3 contains 11 residues. The germline V and J ends were trimmed by 4 bases and 8 bases, with 11 bases remaining between them. In DNA, the CDR3 is TGCAGCGTTGGGACAGTTATCGGCTACACCTTC. Translated, it gives CSVGTVIGYTF.

The CDR3 is CASSVESGSSYEQYF. In nucleotides, the CDR3 is TGTGCCAGCAGCGTAGAATCGGGGTCCTCCTACGAGCAGTACTTC. This rearrangement joins TRBV9 to TRBJ2-7; tentatively, D is TRBD2 (5 bases). Trimming took 0 bases from V and 0 from J, leaving 10 bases between them. Per the germline V gene, CDR1 is SGDLS and CDR2 is YYNGEE. The CDR3 runs 15 residues.

The J gene is TRBJ2-5, the V gene TRBV7-3; 15 bases line up with TRBD2. This CDR3 comprises 19 residues. Germline V CDR1 and CDR2: SGHTA, FQGTGA. The V gene end was trimmed by 4 bases and the J gene end by 5 bases; junction bases not matched to a gene: 14. CDR3 protein: CASSSGTSGRPHGRETQYF. The CDR3 DNA sequence: TGTGCCAGCAGCTCCGGGACTAGCGGGAGGCCCCACGGGCGGGAGACCCAGTACTTC.

This rearrangement joins TRBV5-1 to TRBJ1-2; 8 nucleotides agree with TRBD1. The CDR3 is 14 amino acids. V gave up 0 bases and J gave up 9 bases; unmatched junction bases: 7. Germline V gene sequence: CDR1 SGHRS, CDR2 YFSETQ. CDR3: CASSLVDRGNRYTF. The CDR3 region has the DNA TGCGCCAGCAGCTTGGTCGACAGGGGTAATCGCTACACCTTC.

V is TRBV4-2 and J is TRBJ1-3; D perhaps matches TRBD1 (5 bases). The length of the CDR3 is 15 residues. Trimming pared 0 bases from V and 3 bases from J, leaving 9 bases between. CDR1 and CDR2 (germline): LGHNA, YNFKEQ. This chain's CDR3 is CASSQDRRGGNTIYF. CDR3 bases: TGTGCCAGCAGCCAAGATCGGAGGGGTGGAAACACCATATATTTT.

The chain uses TRBV14 and TRBJ2-2; 7 bases align to TRBD2. This CDR3 has 14 amino acids. V shed 6 bases and J 3 bases; nucleotides not matched to a gene: 4. Germline V gene lookup returns CDR1 SGHDN and CDR2 FVKESK. The CDR3 region is CASRTSMYTGELFF. DNA of the CDR3: TGTGCCAGCAGGACTAGCATGTACACCGGGGAGCTGTTTTTT.

The chain uses TRBV27 and TRBJ2-2; 9 bases map to TRBD2. CDR3 length: 17 amino acids. V lost 4 bases and J lost 5; bases outside the gene matches: 11. Germline lookup yields CDR1 MNHEY and CDR2 SMNVEV (reference sequence). The CDR3 loop is CASSSPLIAGVTGELFF. The CDR3 coding sequence is TGTGCCAGCAGTTCCCCCTTGATAGCGGGAGTTACCGGGGAGCTGTTTTTT.